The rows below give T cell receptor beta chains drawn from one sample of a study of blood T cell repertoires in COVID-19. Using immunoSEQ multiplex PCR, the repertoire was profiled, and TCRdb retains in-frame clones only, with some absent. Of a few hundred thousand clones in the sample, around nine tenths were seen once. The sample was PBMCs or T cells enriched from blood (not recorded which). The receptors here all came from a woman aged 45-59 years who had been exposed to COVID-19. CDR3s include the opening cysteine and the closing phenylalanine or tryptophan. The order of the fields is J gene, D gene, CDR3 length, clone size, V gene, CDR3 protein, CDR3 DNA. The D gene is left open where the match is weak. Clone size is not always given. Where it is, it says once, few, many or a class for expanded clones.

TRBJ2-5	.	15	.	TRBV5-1	CASSLAVGLQETQYF	TGCGCCAGCAGCTTGGCGGTGGGGCTCCAAGAGACCCAGTACTTC
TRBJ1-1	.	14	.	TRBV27	CASSLLMRNTEAFF	TGTGCCAGCAGTTTATTGATGAGGAACACTGAAGCTTTCTTT
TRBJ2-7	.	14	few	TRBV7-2	CASSLSVRSNEQYF	TGTGCCAGCAGCTTATCGGTGAGGTCGAACGAGCAGTACTTC
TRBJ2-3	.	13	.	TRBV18	CASSLGDFDTQYF	TGTGCCAGCTCACTAGGGGACTTCGATACGCAGTATTTT
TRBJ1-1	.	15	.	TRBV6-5	CASSYSPKTLTEAFF	TGTGCCAGCAGTTACTCACCAAAGACACTCACTGAAGCTTTCTTT
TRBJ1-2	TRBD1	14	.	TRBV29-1	CSVGQGAQNYGYTF	TGCAGCGTCGGACAGGGGGCTCAGAACTATGGCTACACCTTC
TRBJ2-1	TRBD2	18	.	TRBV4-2	CASSQDLAGGPRLNEQFF	TGTGCCAGCAGCCAAGATCTAGCGGGGGGGCCGAGGTTAAATGAGCAGTTCTTC
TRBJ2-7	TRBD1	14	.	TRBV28	CASSSPDRGYEQYF	TGTGCCAGCAGTTCTCCGGACAGGGGGTACGAGCAGTACTTC
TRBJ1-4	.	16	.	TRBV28	CASSLYSIPLREELFF	TGTGCCAGCAGTTTATACTCGATACCCCTCAGGGAGGAACTGTTTTTT
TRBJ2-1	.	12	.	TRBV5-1	CASSTAFNEQFF	TGCGCCAGCAGTACAGCCTTCAATGAGCAGTTCTTC
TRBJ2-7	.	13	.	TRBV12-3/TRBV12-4	CASSLGSSYEQYF	TGTGCCAGCAGTTTGGGGAGCTCCTACGAGCAGTACTTC
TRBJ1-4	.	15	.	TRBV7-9	CASSPRTDTNEKLFF	TGTGCCAGCAGTCCTAGGACAGATACGAATGAAAAACTGTTTTTT
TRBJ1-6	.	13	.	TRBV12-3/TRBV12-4	CASSSGASSPLHF	TGTGCCAGCAGTTCAGGGGCTAGTTCACCCCTCCACTTT
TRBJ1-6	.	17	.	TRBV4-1	CASSQGQAASYNSPLHF	TGCGCCAGCAGCCAAGGCCAGGCAGCCTCCTATAATTCACCCCTCCACTTT
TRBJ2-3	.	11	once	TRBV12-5	CASGNSDTQYF	TGTGCTAGTGGTAACTCAGATACGCAGTATTTT
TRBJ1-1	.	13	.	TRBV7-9	CASSLVRNTEAFF	TGTGCCAGCAGCTTAGTCAGGAACACTGAAGCTTTCTTT
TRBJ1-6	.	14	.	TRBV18	CASSLERGNSPLHF	TGTGCCAGCTCCCTGGAACGGGGGAATTCACCCCTCCACTTT
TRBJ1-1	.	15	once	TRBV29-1	CSVEEGAARRTEAFF	TGCAGCGTTGAAGAAGGGGCAGCCAGGCGCACTGAAGCTTTCTTT
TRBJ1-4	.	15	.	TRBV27	CASSLSAGWDEKLFF	TGTGCCAGCAGTTTATCGGCAGGGTGGGATGAAAAACTGTTTTTT
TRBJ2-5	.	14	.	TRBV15	CATSREAGLQAQYF	TGTGCCACCAGCAGAGAGGCCGGACTGCAGGCCCAGTACTTC
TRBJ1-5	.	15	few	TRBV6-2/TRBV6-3	CASSPRGGSNQPQHF	TGTGCCAGCAGTCCCAGGGGCGGTAGCAATCAGCCCCAGCATTTT
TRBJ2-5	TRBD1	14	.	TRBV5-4	CASSRQGAEETQYF	TGTGCCAGCAGCCGCCAGGGGGCAGAGGAGACCCAGTACTTC
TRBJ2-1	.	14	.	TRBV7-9	CASSLIDSYNEQFF	TGTGCCAGCAGCTTAATAGACTCCTACAATGAGCAGTTCTTC
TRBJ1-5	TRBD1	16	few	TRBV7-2	CASSLGPDRGNQPQHF	TGTGCCAGCAGCTTAGGGCCGGACAGGGGTAATCAGCCCCAGCATTTT
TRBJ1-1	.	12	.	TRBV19	CASSKQGTEAFF	TGTGCCAGTAGTAAGCAGGGCACTGAAGCTTTCTTT
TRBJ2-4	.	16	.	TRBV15	CATSRDLAGAKNIQYF	TGTGCCACCAGCAGAGATCTGGCGGGGGCCAAAAACATTCAGTACTTC
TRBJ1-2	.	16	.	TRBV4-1	CASSQDGLGGGYGYTF	TGCGCCAGCAGCCAAGATGGGCTAGGGGGTGGCTATGGCTACACCTTC
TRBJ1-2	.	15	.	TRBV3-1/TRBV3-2	CASSQDWAAGNGYTF	TGTGCCAGCAGCCAAGATTGGGCAGCCGGCAATGGCTACACCTTC
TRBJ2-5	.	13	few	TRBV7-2	CASSAGRGETQYF	TGTGCCAGCAGCGCGGGGAGAGGAGAGACCCAGTACTTC
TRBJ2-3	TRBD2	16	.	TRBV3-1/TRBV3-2	CASRTGLAGDADTQYF	TGTGCCAGCAGGACGGGACTAGCGGGGGATGCAGATACGCAGTATTTT
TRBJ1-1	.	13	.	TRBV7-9	CASSVTRGTEAFF	TGTGCCAGCAGCGTGACTCGTGGGACTGAAGCTTTCTTT
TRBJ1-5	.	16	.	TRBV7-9	CASSPTGEGSNQPQHF	TGTGCCAGCAGCCCGACCGGGGAGGGTAGCAATCAGCCCCAGCATTTT
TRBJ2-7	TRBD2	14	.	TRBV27	CASSPLGGIGEQYF	TGTGCCAGCAGTCCCCTGGGAGGGATCGGCGAGCAGTACTTC
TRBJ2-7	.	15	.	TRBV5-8	CASSWGRGISYEQYF	TGTGCCAGCAGCTGGGGCAGGGGAATAAGCTACGAGCAGTACTTC
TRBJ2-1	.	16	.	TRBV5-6	CASSDGGAQHYNEQFF	TGTGCCAGCAGCGATGGCGGGGCCCAGCATTACAATGAGCAGTTCTTC